The source of this T cell receptor (beta chain) is a study of control samples from healthy donors and cancer patients. Assay used: immunoSEQ multiplex PCR; TCRdb lists only in-frame clones, some missing. The table lists some 120,000 clones, approximately 90% of them singletons, with over 2% in the top ten. The CDR3 loop spans 13 amino acids. V shed 8 bases, J shed 6 bases, and the junction held 4 bases outside the gene matches. Per the germline V gene, CDR1 is ENHRY and CDR2 is SYGVKD. Sequencing was performed on blood. The chain recombines TRBV10-3 with TRBJ2-1; TRBD2 agrees at 10 bases. The TCR sequence derives from a man younger than 35 in good health. CDR3 protein: CAIGTSESNEQFF. The CDR3, as DNA: TGTGCCATCGGGACTAGCGAGTCCAATGAGCAGTTCTTC.